This T cell receptor (beta chain) was obtained from a study of post-analysis software for immune sequencing data. Across the whole study: The study covered relapsing-remitting, secondary progressive and progressive-relapsing courses of multiple sclerosis. The study's findings and limits: Patients showed TRBV5-6, TRBV5-1 and TRBV20-1 among five TRBV segments more frequent than in controls.

The germline V gene encodes CDR1 SGHDT and CDR2 YYEEEE. The CDR3 covers 14 residues. The V end lost 5 bases, the J end lost 2 bases, and 13 bases lay between the germline ends. Concerning this clonotype: Its matching antigen is unknown.

The library was made from cDNA and included unique molecular identifiers. TCRdb reprocessed the PCR reads with MiXCR, giving one entry per CDR3 protein. The sample has around 500,000 distinct CDR3 sequences, 30% to 40% seen once. The TCR comes from a girl under 18 with multiple sclerosis. Sequencing was performed on blood. This chain uses TRBV5-6 with TRBJ2-5; D is possibly TRBD2 (5 bases). CDR3 in DNA: TGTGCCAGCAGAAAACCGGGAAGACAAGAGACCCAGTACTTC. This gives the protein CASRKPGRQETQYF.